This T cell receptor (beta chain) was captured in a study of metastatic and nonmetastatic thyroid tumors. Study overall: Across blood and tumor or nodule tissue, repertoires from malignant and benign thyroid patients were compared with one another.

All patients reached thyroid surgery having received no treatment beforehand. This clone was seen many times. As yet, its antigen is unknown. A much larger clone lies one base from this, so it may be a read error. The CDR3 totals 14 residues. CDR1 and CDR2 (germline): SNHLY, FYNNEI. Study processing details: CDR3 was compared across clinicopathological groups, and the resulting differences were used to build a distant-metastasis classifier for papillary thyroid cancer. TCRdb reprocessed the PCR reads using MiXCR. In this record, the V and J calls reflect TCRdb's handling and not the investigators' own analysis. Among approximately 23,000 clones listed, about 40% were seen once. Findings and limits, study-wide: When malignant thyroid tumors were compared with benign nodules, TCR beta diversity was reportedly significantly higher in the malignant tumors. This held in both blood and tumor samples.

This chain links TRBV2 with TRBJ1-4; 10 positions match TRBD1. The TCR was taken from a male donor with papillary thyroid cancer or a benign thyroid nodule (not recorded which). Some clones in this sample may be carry-over from other donors' samples. The specimen sequenced was blood. The CDR3 nucleotides are TGTGTCAGCAGAAGACAGGGGGCGGGTGAAAAACTGTTTTTT. Its translation: CVSRRQGAGEKLFF.